These 2 T cell receptor beta chains were all obtained from the same sample, sequenced in a study of vaccination and CD4 T cells after COVID-19. The antigens these receptors bind are not known. Sequencing of cultured CD4+ T cell DNA used the Oncomine TCR Beta short-read assay. Each CDR3 protein gets one entry after TCRdb re-called the PCR reads with MiXCR. Of tens of thousands of distinct CDR3 sequences in the sample, 50% to 65% are singletons; the top ten hold 28%. Treatment noted: roughly 11-day PBMC culture with coronavirus spike peptide pools or control peptides (ViraFEST assay). Sequenced material: CD4+ T cells from blood, cultured in vitro, taken before SARS-CoV-2 vaccination. Source of these receptors: a human donor who received a COVID-19 vaccine.

The V call is TRBV21-1, the J call TRBJ2-2. TRBV21-1 counts as a pseudogene. The CDR3 sequence is 12 residues long. The CDR3: CANQRTTGELFF. CDR3 nucleotides: TGTGCCAATCAACGTACCACCGGGGAGCTGTTTTTT.

The chain has TRBV24-1 and TRBJ2-3; 7 bases align to TRBD1. Germline assignment: CDR1 KGHDR and CDR2 SFDVKD. V dropped 0 bases and J dropped 2; count of bases not matched to a gene: 7. The CDR3 has 17 amino acids. The CDR3 DNA sequence: TGTGCCACCAGTGATTTGCCGAAGGGACAGAACACAGATACGCAGTATTTT. Protein: CATSDLPKGQNTDTQYF.